This TCR beta chain appears in the sequencing data of a study of cytomegalovirus exposure and HLA in healthy donors. Germline CDR1 reads MDHEN; CDR2 reads SYDVKM. V lost 8 bases and J lost 3, with 11 bases in between. The CDR3 sequence is 13 residues long. Researchers ran the PCR with 60 Vbeta and 13 Jbeta primers. Generated by immunoSEQ multiplex PCR, the TCRdb table keeps only in-frame clones and is missing some. The sample lists about 280,000 clones; around 90% were seen once. Sequenced sample: PBMCs. The chain joins TRBV28 to TRBJ1-5; D is unclear. This clonotype was sampled from a woman younger than 30 in good health and CMV-seronegative. The CDR3 sequence is CASQDNPNQPQHF. DNA for the CDR3: TGTGCCAGCCAAGACAACCCCAATCAGCCCCAGCATTTT.